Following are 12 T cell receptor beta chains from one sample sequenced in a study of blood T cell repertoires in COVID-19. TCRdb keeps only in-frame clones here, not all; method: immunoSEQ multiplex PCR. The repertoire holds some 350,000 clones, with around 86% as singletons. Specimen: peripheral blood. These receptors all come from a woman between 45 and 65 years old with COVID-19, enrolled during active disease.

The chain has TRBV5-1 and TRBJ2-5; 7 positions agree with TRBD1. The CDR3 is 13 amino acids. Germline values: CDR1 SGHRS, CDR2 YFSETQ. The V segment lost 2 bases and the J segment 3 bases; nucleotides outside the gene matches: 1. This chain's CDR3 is CASSFGTEETQYF. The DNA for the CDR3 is TGCGCCAGCAGCTTCGGGACAGAAGAGACCCAGTACTTC.

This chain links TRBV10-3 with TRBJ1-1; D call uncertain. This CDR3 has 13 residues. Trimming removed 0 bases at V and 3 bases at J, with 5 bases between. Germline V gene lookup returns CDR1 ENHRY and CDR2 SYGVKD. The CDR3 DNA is TGTGCCATCAGTGAGTCTCCCGACACTGAAGCTTTCTTT. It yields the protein CAISESPDTEAFF.

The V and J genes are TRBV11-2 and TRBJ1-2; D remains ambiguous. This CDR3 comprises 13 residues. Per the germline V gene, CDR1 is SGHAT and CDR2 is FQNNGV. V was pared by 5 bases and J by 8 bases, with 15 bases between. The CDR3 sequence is CASSPGIWVGYTF. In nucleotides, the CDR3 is TGTGCCAGCAGCCCCGGGATTTGGGTCGGCTACACCTTC.

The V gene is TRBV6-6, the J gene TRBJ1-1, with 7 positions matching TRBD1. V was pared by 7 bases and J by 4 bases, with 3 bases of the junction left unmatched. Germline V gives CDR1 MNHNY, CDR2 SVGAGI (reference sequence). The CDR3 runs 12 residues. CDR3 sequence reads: CASTDRVTEAFF. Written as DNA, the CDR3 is TGTGCCAGCACCGACAGGGTCACTGAAGCTTTCTTT.

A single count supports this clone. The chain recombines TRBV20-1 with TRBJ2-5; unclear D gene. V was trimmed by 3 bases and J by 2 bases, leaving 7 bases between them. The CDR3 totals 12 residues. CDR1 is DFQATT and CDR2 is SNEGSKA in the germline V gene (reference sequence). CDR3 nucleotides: TGCAGTGCTAGTTTCAGGCAAGAGACCCAGTACTTC. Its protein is CSASFRQETQYF.

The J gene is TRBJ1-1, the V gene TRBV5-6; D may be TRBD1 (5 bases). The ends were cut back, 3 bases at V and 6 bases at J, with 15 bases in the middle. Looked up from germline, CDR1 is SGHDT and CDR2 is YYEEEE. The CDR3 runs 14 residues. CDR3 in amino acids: CASSSPGIRAEAFF. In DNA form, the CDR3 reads TGTGCCAGCAGCTCACCAGGGATTAGGGCTGAAGCTTTCTTT.

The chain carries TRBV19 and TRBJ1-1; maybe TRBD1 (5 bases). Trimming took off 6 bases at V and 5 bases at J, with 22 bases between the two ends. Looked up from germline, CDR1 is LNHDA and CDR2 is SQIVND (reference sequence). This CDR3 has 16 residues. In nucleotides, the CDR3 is TGTGCCAGTAGCTCCTTGGGGCAGTTTAGGCGGACTGAAGCTTTCTTT. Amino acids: CASSSLGQFRRTEAFF.

The CDR3 region has the DNA TGTGCCAGCTCACCACGCTCTAGTTTTCCCTACGAGCAGTACTTC. Its translation: CASSPRSSFPYEQYF. This chain connects TRBV18 to TRBJ2-7, with D uncertain. Trimming cost V 1 base and J 2 bases, with 12 bases left between them. Germline CDR1 and CDR2: KGHSH and LQKENI. The CDR3 totals 15 residues.

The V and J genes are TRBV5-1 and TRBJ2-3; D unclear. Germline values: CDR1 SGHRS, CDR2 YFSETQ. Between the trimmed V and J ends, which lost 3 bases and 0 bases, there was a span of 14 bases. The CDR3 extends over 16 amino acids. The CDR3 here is CASSSVGGVSTDTQYF. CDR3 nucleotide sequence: TGCGCCAGCAGCTCCGTAGGCGGCGTTAGCACAGATACGCAGTATTTT.

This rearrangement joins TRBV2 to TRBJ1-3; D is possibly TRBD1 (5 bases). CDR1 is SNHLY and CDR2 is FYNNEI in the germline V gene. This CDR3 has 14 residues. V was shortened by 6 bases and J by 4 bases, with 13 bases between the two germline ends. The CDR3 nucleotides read TGTGCCAGCAGCGAGTGGGGCTTGGGAAACACCATATATTTT. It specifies CASSEWGLGNTIYF.

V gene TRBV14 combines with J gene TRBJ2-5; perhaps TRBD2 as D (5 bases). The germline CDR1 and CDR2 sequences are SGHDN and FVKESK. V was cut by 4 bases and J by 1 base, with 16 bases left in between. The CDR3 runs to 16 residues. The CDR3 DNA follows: TGTGCCAGCAGCCCGGGTAGCGCCAACCTCCAAGAGACCCAGTACTTC. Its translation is CASSPGSANLQETQYF.

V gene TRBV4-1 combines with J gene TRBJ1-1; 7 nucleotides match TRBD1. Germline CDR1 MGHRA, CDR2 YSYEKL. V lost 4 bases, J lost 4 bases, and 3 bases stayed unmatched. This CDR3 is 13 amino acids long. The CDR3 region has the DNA TGCGCCAGCAGCCGGGACAGAGGCACTGAAGCTTTCTTT. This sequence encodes CASSRDRGTEAFF.